This T cell receptor (beta chain) was sequenced for a study of Graves' ophthalmopathy and Graves' hyperthyroidism (dated by TCRdb to between 2018 and 2020). For the study in its entirety: Peripheral blood samples were taken at the time of initial diagnosis, before any treatment was given. The study used signatures of the TCR beta repertoire to tell Graves' ophthalmopathy apart from Graves' hyperthyroidism and to predict which patients would progress to ophthalmopathy. In total, 135 blood samples were TCR-sequenced: approximately 42 ophthalmopathy, about 75 hyperthyroidism and some 17 hyperthyroidism-to-ophthalmopathy patients. To explore V-J signatures that separate ophthalmopathy from hyperthyroidism, a discovery set of fewer than 110 patients was enrolled, consisting of approximately 44 with ophthalmopathy and about 60 with stable hyperthyroidism. For independent validation, a separate cohort was made up of approximately 18 hyperthyroidism patients plus 17 patients who later progressed from hyperthyroidism to ophthalmopathy. T-cell repertoires of thyroid tissue and blood were compared in six or seven hyperthyroidism patients. Following sample collection, hyperthyroidism patients were given methimazole at a starting dose of 30 mg daily, and ophthalmopathy patients were given high-dose intravenous methylprednisolone.

Beyond this particular receptor, the publication reports: Sample size was not predetermined statistically, and investigators were not blinded to group allocation. Among expanded thyroid clonotypes with frequency above 0.001, most also showed up in blood, which suggests that blood repertoires may reflect the thyroid immune response. Ophthalmopathy was separated from stable hyperthyroidism by the 13-signature model with more than 85% sensitivity and about 81% specificity in cross-validation and with 80%/75% in the test set. In validation, the model predicted ophthalmopathy progression with about 71% sensitivity and 72% to 80% specificity; some twelve predicted patients were CT-confirmed with GO in a median of approximately six months.

Ophthalmopathy patients had moderately to severely active disease, Clinical Activity Score of at least 3, NOSPECS grade of at least 4, and disease duration under 3 months. Anyone with other autoimmune diseases, uncontrolled infections, pregnancy or lactation was excluded from the study. Diagnosis relied on clinical symptoms, serum thyroxine, TRAb, thyroid ultrasound and orbital computed tomography. Ficoll-Paque density gradient centrifugation was used to isolate PBMCs from around 10 ml of fresh peripheral blood. Total RNA was extracted using Trizol reagent, and RNA quality was checked on an Agilent 2100 Bioanalyzer. For repertoire sequencing, TCR beta CDR3 regions were amplified from RNA transcripts. The first round of RT-PCR was done with HTBI primers and the Qiagen OneStep RT-PCR kit, and was followed by a second round of multiplex PCR, then size selection and purification. Libraries were sequenced paired-end with 100 bp reads on an Illumina HiSeq2000. The study's processing was this. SOAPnuke was used to process the reads, throwing out any read that had adapters, had uncalled bases, had a mean Phred below 15, or lacked an exact constant-primer or identifier match. COPE v1.2.5 was used to merge high-quality paired reads. Each unique nucleotide sequence was defined as a clonotype, and clonotypes were aligned to IMGT TRB V, D and J references with MiTCR v1.1. Only V-J combinations with frequency above 0.0001 were analysed, covering 98% to 99.2% of repertoires. For each V-J combination, a TCR clonal expansion and chaos score was defined as the ratio of F50 clonal expansion to chaos observed in the TCRdist matrix. Welch's t-statistics and random forest were used to reduce features to about a dozen V-J combinations, which were fed into a naive Bayes classifier. The similarity between thyroid and blood repertoires was quantified using the Morisita-Horn index. Using fastp at Q25 and MiXCR, TCRdb reprocessed the public reads and kept productive beta chains. Each entry merges the rows of one CDR3 protein and shows their most common DNA and genes. V and J calls and clone size were set by TCRdb, not the authors. The sample has about 700,000 distinct CDR3 sequences on record, about 38% of them singletons. The ten largest clones add up to 3.3% of the sample.

The CDR3 sequence runs 15 residues, both termini included. The retained sequence is limited to the CDR3, 45 bases, with the frame set at the first base. CDR1 is given as SNHLY and CDR2 as FYNNEI, both from the germline V gene. Trimming takes 0 bases off V and 4 bases off J; junction bases not matched to a gene: 5. Regarding this clonotype: No antigen is known for it. A much more abundant neighbour one base away suggests this may be a read error. The conserved final phenylalanine or tryptophan is absent from the CDR3, which likely points to a read error.

The TCR was taken from an adult man with Graves' ophthalmopathy. The chain couples TRBV2 to TRBJ1-1; 7 junctional bases match TRBD1. The specimen sequenced was peripheral blood. The CDR3 reads as follows: CASSEAGRTGTEAFL. The DNA reads TGTGCCAGCAGTGAAGCAGGGAGGACAGGCACTGAAGCTTTCCTT.